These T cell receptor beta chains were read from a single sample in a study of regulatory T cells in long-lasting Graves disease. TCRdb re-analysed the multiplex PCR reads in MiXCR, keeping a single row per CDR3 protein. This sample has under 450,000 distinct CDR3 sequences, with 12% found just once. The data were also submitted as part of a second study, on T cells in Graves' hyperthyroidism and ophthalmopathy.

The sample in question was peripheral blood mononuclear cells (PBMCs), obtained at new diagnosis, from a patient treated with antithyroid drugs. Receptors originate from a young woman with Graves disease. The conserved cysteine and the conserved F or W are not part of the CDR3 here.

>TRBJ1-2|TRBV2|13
ATPLGTGVNYGYT
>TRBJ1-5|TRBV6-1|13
ASSEVVGGNWPQH
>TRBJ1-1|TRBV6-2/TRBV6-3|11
ASSYSGSTEAF
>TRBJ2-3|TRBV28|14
ASSLSGTGHTDTQY
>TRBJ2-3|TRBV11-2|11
ASRWGVTDTQY
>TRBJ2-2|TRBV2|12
ASSDWDSTGELF
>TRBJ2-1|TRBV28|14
ASSHRTSGRRGEQF
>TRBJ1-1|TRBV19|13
ASSMRGPMNTEAF
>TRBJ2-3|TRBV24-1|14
ATSSILAGGRDTQY
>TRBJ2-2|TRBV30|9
AWTNTGELF
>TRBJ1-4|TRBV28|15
ASSSFLETGRDEKLF
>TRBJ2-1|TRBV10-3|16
AINRNPLQGAPYNEQF
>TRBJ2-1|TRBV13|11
ASSDGETSEQF
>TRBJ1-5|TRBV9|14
ASSAGQGSGNQPQH
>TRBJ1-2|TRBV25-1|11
ASSGTGSYGYT
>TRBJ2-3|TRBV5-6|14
ASSLGVGLPTDTQY
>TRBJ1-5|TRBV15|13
ATSPRLGGSQPQH
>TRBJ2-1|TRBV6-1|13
ASRPDRASYNEQF
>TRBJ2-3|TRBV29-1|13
SVNQTSWGTDTQY
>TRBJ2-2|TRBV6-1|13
ASTPGASSSGELF
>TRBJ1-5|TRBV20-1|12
SAGGGDGNQPQH
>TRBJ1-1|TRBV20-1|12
SARFAGSRTEAF
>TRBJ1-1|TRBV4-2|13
ASSQVGPLGAEAF
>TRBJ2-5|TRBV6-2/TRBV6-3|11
ASSRLKQETQY
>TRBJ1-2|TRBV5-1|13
ASSFGDWDRSGYT
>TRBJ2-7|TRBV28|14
ASRPEGGARTYEQY
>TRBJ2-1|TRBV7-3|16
ASSLFVAGGHSLVEQF
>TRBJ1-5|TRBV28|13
ASPPGTGLRQPQH
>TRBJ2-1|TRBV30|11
AWSSRRASEQF
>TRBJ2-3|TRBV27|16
ASIPRWLAGGQTDTQY
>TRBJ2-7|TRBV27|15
ASSRRKTGVAFYEQY